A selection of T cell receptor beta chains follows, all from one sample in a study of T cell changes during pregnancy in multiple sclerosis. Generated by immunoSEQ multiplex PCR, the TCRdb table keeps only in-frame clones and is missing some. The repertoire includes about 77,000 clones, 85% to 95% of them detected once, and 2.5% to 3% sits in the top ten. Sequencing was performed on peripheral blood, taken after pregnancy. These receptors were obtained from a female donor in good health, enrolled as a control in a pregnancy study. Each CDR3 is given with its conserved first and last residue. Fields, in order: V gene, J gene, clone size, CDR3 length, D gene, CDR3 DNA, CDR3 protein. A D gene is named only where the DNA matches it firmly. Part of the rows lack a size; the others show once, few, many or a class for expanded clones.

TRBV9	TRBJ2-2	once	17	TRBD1	TGTGCCAGCAGCGCCGTCCCGGGACAGACGGTCGGCGGGGAGCTGTTTTTT	CASSAVPGQTVGGELFF
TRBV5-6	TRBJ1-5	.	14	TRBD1	TGTGCCAGCAGCCTTGGGACAGTCAATCAGCCCCAGCATTTT	CASSLGTVNQPQHF
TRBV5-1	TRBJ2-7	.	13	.	TGCGCCACCAAGGGTGACAGATATAACGAGCAGTACTTC	CATKGDRYNEQYF
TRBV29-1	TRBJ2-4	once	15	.	TGCAGCGTTGAAGATCCAGAAGTTTCCCAAAACATTCAGTACTTC	CSVEDPEVSQNIQYF
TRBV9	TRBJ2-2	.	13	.	TGTGCCAGCAGCTCGGGGAACACCGGGGAGCTGTTTTTT	CASSSGNTGELFF
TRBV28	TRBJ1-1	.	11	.	TGTGCCAGCAGTACAGGGCAACGGGGACAATTT	CASSTGQRGQF
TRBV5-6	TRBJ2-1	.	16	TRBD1	TGTGCCAGCAGCTTTCAAGACAGGGTGGGGTACAATGAGCAGTTCTTC	CASSFQDRVGYNEQFF
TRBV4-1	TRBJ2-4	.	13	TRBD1	TGCGCCAGCAGCCGAGACAGGGGGGACATTCAGTACTTC	CASSRDRGDIQYF
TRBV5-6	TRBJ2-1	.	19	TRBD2	TGTGCCAGCAGCCTCGGGACTAGCGGGAGACCGAGGGGATACAATGAGCAGTTCTTC	CASSLGTSGRPRGYNEQFF
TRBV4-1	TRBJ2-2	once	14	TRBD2	TGCGCCAGCAGCTACGGCGGGGGGGCCGGGGAGCTGTTTTTT	CASSYGGGAGELFF